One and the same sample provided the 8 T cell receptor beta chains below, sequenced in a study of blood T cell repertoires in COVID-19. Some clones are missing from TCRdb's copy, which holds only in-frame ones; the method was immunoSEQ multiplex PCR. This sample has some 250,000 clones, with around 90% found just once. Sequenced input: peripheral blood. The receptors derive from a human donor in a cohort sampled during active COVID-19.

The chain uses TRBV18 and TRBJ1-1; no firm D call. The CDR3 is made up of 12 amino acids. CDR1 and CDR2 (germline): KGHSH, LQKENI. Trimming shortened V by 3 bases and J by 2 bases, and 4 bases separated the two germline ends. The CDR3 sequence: CASSPTNTEAFF. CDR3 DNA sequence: TGTGCCAGCTCACCGACAAACACTGAAGCTTTCTTT.

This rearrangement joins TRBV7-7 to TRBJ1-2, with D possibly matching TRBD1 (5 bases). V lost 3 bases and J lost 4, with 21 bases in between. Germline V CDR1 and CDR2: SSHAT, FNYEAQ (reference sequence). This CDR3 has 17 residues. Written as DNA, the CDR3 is TGTGCCAGCAGCTTTATTTGGAGCGTAAGGGACTTCTATGGCTACACCTTC. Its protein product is CASSFIWSVRDFYGYTF.

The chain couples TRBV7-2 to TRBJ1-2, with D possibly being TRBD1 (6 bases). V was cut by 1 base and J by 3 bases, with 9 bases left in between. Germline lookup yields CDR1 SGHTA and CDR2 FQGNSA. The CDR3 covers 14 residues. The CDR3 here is CASSLVYRDYGYTF. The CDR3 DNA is TGTGCCAGCAGCTTAGTGTACAGGGACTATGGCTACACCTTC.

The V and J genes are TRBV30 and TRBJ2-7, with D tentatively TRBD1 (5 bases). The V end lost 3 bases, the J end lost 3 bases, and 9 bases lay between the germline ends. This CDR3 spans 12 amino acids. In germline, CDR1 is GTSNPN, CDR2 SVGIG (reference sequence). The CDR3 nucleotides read TGTGCCTGGAGGATCAGGGACTACGAGCAGTACTTC. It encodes CAWRIRDYEQYF.

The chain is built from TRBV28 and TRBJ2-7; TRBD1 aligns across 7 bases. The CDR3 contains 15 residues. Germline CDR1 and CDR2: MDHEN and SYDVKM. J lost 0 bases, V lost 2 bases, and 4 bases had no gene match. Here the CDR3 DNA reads TGTGCCAGCAGTTTACCAGGGGGTTCCTCCTACGAGCAGTACTTC. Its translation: CASSLPGGSSYEQYF. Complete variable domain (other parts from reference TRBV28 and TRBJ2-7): DVKVTQSSRYLVKRTGEKVFLECVQDMDHENMFWYRQDPGLGLRLIYFSYDVKMKEKGDIPEGYSVSREKKERFSLILESASTNQTSMYLCASSLPGGSSYEQYFGPGTRLTVT.

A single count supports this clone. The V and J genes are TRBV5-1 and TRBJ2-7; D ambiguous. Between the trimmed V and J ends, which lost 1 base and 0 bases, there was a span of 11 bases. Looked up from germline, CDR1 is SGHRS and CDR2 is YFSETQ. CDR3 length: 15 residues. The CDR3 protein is CASSLSAGTSYEQYF. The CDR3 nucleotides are TGCGCCAGCAGCTTGAGTGCAGGTACCTCCTACGAGCAGTACTTC.

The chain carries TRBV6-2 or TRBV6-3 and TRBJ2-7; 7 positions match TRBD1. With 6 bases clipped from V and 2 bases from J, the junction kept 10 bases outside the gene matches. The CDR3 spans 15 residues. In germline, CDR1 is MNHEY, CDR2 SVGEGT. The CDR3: CASSPGQDKPYEQYF. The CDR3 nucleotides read TGTGCCAGCAGCCCCGGACAGGATAAGCCCTACGAGCAGTACTTC.

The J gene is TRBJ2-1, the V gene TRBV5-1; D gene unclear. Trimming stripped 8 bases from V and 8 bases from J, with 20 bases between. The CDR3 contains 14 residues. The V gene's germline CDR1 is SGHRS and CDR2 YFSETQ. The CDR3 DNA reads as TGCGCCAGTTCATCCTCCCGAGTGAGAGATGAGCAGTTCTTC. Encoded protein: CASSSSRVRDEQFF.